The rows below give T cell receptor beta chains drawn from one sample of a study of blood T cell repertoires in COVID-19. Assay used: immunoSEQ multiplex PCR; TCRdb lists only in-frame clones, some missing. The table lists 110,000 to 150,000 clones, around 84% of them singletons. The sample consisted of peripheral blood. The receptor set was obtained from a woman aged 45-60 years with acute or convalescent COVID-19. Both conserved end residues are part of each CDR3. The order of the fields is V gene, J gene, D gene, clone size, CDR3 DNA, CDR3 protein. D genes are given only for firm matches. Rows may omit the clone size; those that give it use once, few, many or a size class.

v_call: TRBV6-1
j_call: TRBJ1-5
d_call: TRBD1
clone_size: NA
cdr3_nt: TGTGCCAGCAGTGAAGTCAGCAGGGGGGTTGCTCAGCCCCAGCATTTT
cdr3_aa: CASSEVSRGVAQPQHF

v_call: TRBV7-3
j_call: TRBJ1-2
d_call: TRBD1
clone_size: NA
cdr3_nt: TGTGCCAGCAGCAACCAGGGGGGAGACTATGGCTACACCTTC
cdr3_aa: CASSNQGGDYGYTF

v_call: TRBV5-1
j_call: TRBJ1-5
d_call: NA
clone_size: NA
cdr3_nt: TGCGCCAGCAGCTTGGCCGCAGGGGACGGCAATCAGCCCCAGCATTTT
cdr3_aa: CASSLAAGDGNQPQHF

v_call: TRBV12-3/TRBV12-4
j_call: TRBJ1-1
d_call: NA
clone_size: NA
cdr3_nt: TGTGCCAGCAGTTTAACCAGGGTGGCTGAAGCTTTCTTT
cdr3_aa: CASSLTRVAEAFF

v_call: TRBV7-2
j_call: TRBJ2-1
d_call: TRBD1
clone_size: NA
cdr3_nt: TGTGCCAGCAGCTTTATTTCTTCGACAGGGCAGAATGAGCAGTTCTTC
cdr3_aa: CASSFISSTGQNEQFF

v_call: TRBV15
j_call: TRBJ2-1
d_call: NA
clone_size: NA
cdr3_nt: TGTGCCACCCTGCGGAGTTTCGAAAGGCAGTTCTTC
cdr3_aa: CATLRSFERQFF

v_call: TRBV9
j_call: TRBJ1-2
d_call: NA
clone_size: NA
cdr3_nt: TGTGCCAGCAGCGCGCAGGGAGGGAATGGCTACACCTTC
cdr3_aa: CASSAQGGNGYTF

v_call: TRBV25-1
j_call: TRBJ1-1
d_call: NA
clone_size: few
cdr3_nt: TGTGCCAGCAGTGAATTCGCGGGGGGTGAAGCTTTCTTT
cdr3_aa: CASSEFAGGEAFF

v_call: TRBV18
j_call: TRBJ1-5
d_call: TRBD1
clone_size: NA
cdr3_nt: TGTGCCAGCTCACCCGGACAGGGAGGCCAGCCCCAGCATTTT
cdr3_aa: CASSPGQGGQPQHF

v_call: TRBV28
j_call: TRBJ1-2
d_call: TRBD1
clone_size: NA
cdr3_nt: TGTGCCAGCAGTTTAGGACAGGGCGTCGGTGGCTATGGCTACACCTTC
cdr3_aa: CASSLGQGVGGYGYTF

v_call: TRBV13
j_call: TRBJ1-2
d_call: NA
clone_size: NA
cdr3_nt: TGTGCCAGCAGCTTAGCACAGGGCGCCTATGGCTACACCTTC
cdr3_aa: CASSLAQGAYGYTF

v_call: TRBV7-9
j_call: TRBJ2-1
d_call: NA
clone_size: NA
cdr3_nt: TGTGCCAGCAGCTCTCAGGCTGCGGGGGCTGAGCAGTTCTTC
cdr3_aa: CASSSQAAGAEQFF

v_call: TRBV11-2
j_call: TRBJ2-5
d_call: NA
clone_size: NA
cdr3_nt: TGTGCCAGCAGCTTAGTACAGTACGCGGGGGAGACCCAGTACTTC
cdr3_aa: CASSLVQYAGETQYF

v_call: TRBV5-1
j_call: TRBJ1-1
d_call: TRBD1
clone_size: NA
cdr3_nt: TGCGCCAGCAGCTACAACCACAGGGGGCGTAGGGCTTTCTTT
cdr3_aa: CASSYNHRGRRAFF

v_call: TRBV4-1
j_call: TRBJ1-2
d_call: NA
clone_size: NA
cdr3_nt: TGCGCCAGCAGCCAGGACTTTGGGAGCGGCTACACCTTC
cdr3_aa: CASSQDFGSGYTF

v_call: TRBV4-1
j_call: TRBJ1-5
d_call: NA
clone_size: NA
cdr3_nt: TGCGCCAGCAGCCAACAGGAGGGTGCCGATCAGCCCCAGCATTTT
cdr3_aa: CASSQQEGADQPQHF

v_call: TRBV6-5
j_call: TRBJ1-2
d_call: TRBD1
clone_size: NA
cdr3_nt: TGTGCCAGCAGGAGAGGACAGGGGAACTATGGCTACACCTTC
cdr3_aa: CASRRGQGNYGYTF

v_call: TRBV29-1
j_call: TRBJ2-1
d_call: NA
clone_size: once
cdr3_nt: TGCAGCGTTGCAGGTCCGGACTCCTACAATGAGCAGTTCTTC
cdr3_aa: CSVAGPDSYNEQFF

v_call: TRBV5-1
j_call: TRBJ1-4
d_call: NA
clone_size: NA
cdr3_nt: TGCGCCAGCAGCTTGAGGCAGGGTTCAAAACTGTTTTTT
cdr3_aa: CASSLRQGSKLFF

v_call: TRBV5-6
j_call: TRBJ1-5
d_call: TRBD1
clone_size: NA
cdr3_nt: TGTGCCAGCAGCTTGTTGGGGGACAGGCAGCCCCAGCATTTT
cdr3_aa: CASSLLGDRQPQHF

v_call: TRBV7-6
j_call: TRBJ2-3
d_call: TRBD2
clone_size: few
cdr3_nt: TGTGCCAGCAGCTCGGAGCGGGGGGGCCGAGATACGCAGTATTTT
cdr3_aa: CASSSERGGRDTQYF

v_call: TRBV7-3
j_call: TRBJ2-5
d_call: TRBD2
clone_size: NA
cdr3_nt: TGTGCCAGCAGCTCGAGCAGGAAGACTTCTAGCGGGGAGTCCCCAGGGCGAGAGACCCAGTACTTC
cdr3_aa: CASSSSRKTSSGESPGRETQYF

v_call: TRBV7-2
j_call: TRBJ2-5
d_call: TRBD2
clone_size: NA
cdr3_nt: TGTGCCAGCAGCTCGCTAGCGGGGGGATTGGGGGGAGAGACCCAGTACTTC
cdr3_aa: CASSSLAGGLGGETQYF

v_call: TRBV5-8
j_call: TRBJ2-3
d_call: TRBD1
clone_size: once
cdr3_nt: TGTGCCAGCAGCTTTGGACAGGGGGCCACAGATACGCAGTATTTT
cdr3_aa: CASSFGQGATDTQYF

v_call: TRBV20-1
j_call: TRBJ2-3
d_call: TRBD2
clone_size: NA
cdr3_nt: TGCAGTGCTAGTAGGGGCGGGGGGTCCCAGGATACGCAGTATTTT
cdr3_aa: CSASRGGGSQDTQYF

v_call: TRBV5-1
j_call: TRBJ1-2
d_call: NA
clone_size: many
cdr3_nt: TGCGCCAGCAGCGACACACCGGGGGGCTATGGCTACACCTTC
cdr3_aa: CASSDTPGGYGYTF

v_call: TRBV20-1
j_call: TRBJ2-7
d_call: TRBD2
clone_size: NA
cdr3_nt: TGCAGTGCTAGTAGAGGACTAGCGGGGATATCCCACGAGCAGTACTTC
cdr3_aa: CSASRGLAGISHEQYF

v_call: TRBV20-1
j_call: TRBJ2-5
d_call: TRBD2
clone_size: few
cdr3_nt: TGCAGTGCTAGTTACGAACTAGCGGGGTCTCAAGAGACCCAGTACTTC
cdr3_aa: CSASYELAGSQETQYF

v_call: TRBV29-1
j_call: TRBJ2-3
d_call: TRBD2
clone_size: NA
cdr3_nt: TGCAGCGCATCAGCGGGGGAGCTCACAGATACGCAGTATTTT
cdr3_aa: CSASAGELTDTQYF

v_call: TRBV10-2
j_call: TRBJ1-2
d_call: NA
clone_size: NA
cdr3_nt: TGCGCCAGCAGTGAGAGTGACAGGTCTCCCTATGGCTACACCTTC
cdr3_aa: CASSESDRSPYGYTF

v_call: TRBV2
j_call: TRBJ1-1
d_call: NA
clone_size: NA
cdr3_nt: TGTGCCAGCACGAGGGATCGGGCTGAAGCTTTCTTT
cdr3_aa: CASTRDRAEAFF

v_call: TRBV6-2/TRBV6-3
j_call: TRBJ1-4
d_call: TRBD1
clone_size: NA
cdr3_nt: TGTGCCAGCGGCCGGCAGGGGGCTTGGAAACTGTTTTTT
cdr3_aa: CASGRQGAWKLFF

v_call: TRBV28
j_call: TRBJ1-2
d_call: TRBD1
clone_size: once
cdr3_nt: TGTGCCAGCAGTCCACCCGGGACAGGCCTCTGGTATGGCTACACCTTC
cdr3_aa: CASSPPGTGLWYGYTF

v_call: TRBV11-2
j_call: TRBJ1-3
d_call: NA
clone_size: NA
cdr3_nt: TGTGCCAGCAGCTCCAGGGCCAGCTCTGGAAACACCATATATTTT
cdr3_aa: CASSSRASSGNTIYF

v_call: TRBV12-3/TRBV12-4
j_call: TRBJ2-7
d_call: NA
clone_size: once
cdr3_nt: TGTGCCAGCAGTTCCGGTTCTTTCTACGAGCAGTACTTC
cdr3_aa: CASSSGSFYEQYF

v_call: TRBV19
j_call: TRBJ2-3
d_call: NA
clone_size: NA
cdr3_nt: TGTGCCAGTAGTACGTCGCGGTCTACTAGCACAGATACGCAGTATTTT
cdr3_aa: CASSTSRSTSTDTQYF

v_call: TRBV5-1
j_call: TRBJ1-1
d_call: NA
clone_size: NA
cdr3_nt: TGCGCCAGCAGCGTGAGGGAGGACACTGAAGCTTTCTTT
cdr3_aa: CASSVREDTEAFF

v_call: TRBV2
j_call: TRBJ2-1
d_call: NA
clone_size: once
cdr3_nt: TGTGCCAGCAGTGCCCGCGCGGACAATGAGCAGTTCTTC
cdr3_aa: CASSARADNEQFF

v_call: TRBV28
j_call: TRBJ1-1
d_call: NA
clone_size: NA
cdr3_nt: TGTGCCAGCAGTTTGACTGTGACTGAAGCTTTCTTT
cdr3_aa: CASSLTVTEAFF

v_call: TRBV6-2/TRBV6-3
j_call: TRBJ1-5
d_call: NA
clone_size: NA
cdr3_nt: TGTGCCAGCAGTTATTTTACCCAGGGCAATCAGCCCCAGCATTTT
cdr3_aa: CASSYFTQGNQPQHF

v_call: TRBV11-2
j_call: TRBJ1-2
d_call: NA
clone_size: NA
cdr3_nt: TGTGCCAGCAGCTTTGGGACAAATTATGGCTACACCTTC
cdr3_aa: CASSFGTNYGYTF

v_call: TRBV12-3/TRBV12-4
j_call: TRBJ2-1
d_call: NA
clone_size: NA
cdr3_nt: TGTGCCGCCAGACTCGGGGGATACAATGAGCAGTTCTTC
cdr3_aa: CAARLGGYNEQFF

v_call: TRBV7-9
j_call: TRBJ2-1
d_call: TRBD2
clone_size: NA
cdr3_nt: TGTGCCAGCAGCTCGAGTGGCCTAGCGGGGGTCTTTGAGCAGTTCTTC
cdr3_aa: CASSSSGLAGVFEQFF

v_call: TRBV27
j_call: TRBJ1-1
d_call: NA
clone_size: NA
cdr3_nt: TGTGCCAGCAGTTTAAAACATACTGAAGCTTTCTTT
cdr3_aa: CASSLKHTEAFF

v_call: TRBV12-3/TRBV12-4
j_call: TRBJ1-2
d_call: NA
clone_size: NA
cdr3_nt: TGTGCCAGCAGTTTATCGACAGGTGGCTACACCTTC
cdr3_aa: CASSLSTGGYTF

v_call: TRBV18
j_call: TRBJ2-3
d_call: TRBD2
clone_size: NA
cdr3_nt: TGTGCCAGCTCACCACCTTTCGGAGCGGGGGGAGATACGCAGTATTTT
cdr3_aa: CASSPPFGAGGDTQYF

v_call: TRBV7-2
j_call: TRBJ1-4
d_call: NA
clone_size: NA
cdr3_nt: TGTGCCAGCAGCTTTGTATGGGGCGCTGAGGAAAAACTGTTTTTT
cdr3_aa: CASSFVWGAEEKLFF

v_call: TRBV11-3
j_call: TRBJ2-3
d_call: NA
clone_size: NA
cdr3_nt: TGTGCCAGCAGCCGGGGGCGGGGGGATACGCAGTATTTT
cdr3_aa: CASSRGRGDTQYF

v_call: TRBV4-1
j_call: TRBJ1-1
d_call: NA
clone_size: NA
cdr3_nt: TGCGCCAGCAGCCAAGATCAACACCTTAACACTGAAGCTTTCTTT
cdr3_aa: CASSQDQHLNTEAFF

v_call: TRBV6-5
j_call: TRBJ1-1
d_call: NA
clone_size: few
cdr3_nt: TGTGCCAGCAGTTATTCCCAGGGCGGATACACTGAAGCTTTCTTT
cdr3_aa: CASSYSQGGYTEAFF

v_call: TRBV30
j_call: TRBJ1-5
d_call: NA
clone_size: NA
cdr3_nt: TGTGCCTGGAGTTTGGGGCAGGGTAACAATCAGCCCCAGCATTTT
cdr3_aa: CAWSLGQGNNQPQHF